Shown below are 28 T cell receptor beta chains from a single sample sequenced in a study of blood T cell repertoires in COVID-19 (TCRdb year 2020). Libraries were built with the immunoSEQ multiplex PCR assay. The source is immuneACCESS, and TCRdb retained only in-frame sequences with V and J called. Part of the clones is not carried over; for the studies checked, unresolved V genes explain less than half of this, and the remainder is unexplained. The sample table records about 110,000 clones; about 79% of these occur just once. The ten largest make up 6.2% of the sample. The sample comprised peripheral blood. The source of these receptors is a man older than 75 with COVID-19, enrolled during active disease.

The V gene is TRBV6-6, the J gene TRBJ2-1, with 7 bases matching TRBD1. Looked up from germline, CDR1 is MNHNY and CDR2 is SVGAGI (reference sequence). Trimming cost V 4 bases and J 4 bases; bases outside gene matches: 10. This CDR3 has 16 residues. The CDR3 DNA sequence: TGTGCCAGCAGTTTTGACAAGGGGGCGCGATACAATGAGCAGTTCTTC. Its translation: CASSFDKGARYNEQFF.

CDR3 in amino acids: CASSLQSGGPSSGNTIYF. DNA for the CDR3: TGTGCCAGCAGTTTGCAGTCCGGAGGTCCGAGCTCTGGAAACACCATATATTTT. The chain employs TRBV28 and TRBJ1-3; D is unclear. The germline gives CDR1 MDHEN, CDR2 SYDVKM. The germline V and J ends were trimmed by 3 bases and 0 bases, with 18 bases remaining between them. The CDR3 has 18 amino acids.

The CDR3 DNA reads as TGCGCCAGCAGCTACGGGACTAGCGGGAGGGTAACCTACAATGAGCAGTTCTTC. Translation gives CASSYGTSGRVTYNEQFF. This chain connects TRBV4-1 to TRBJ2-1, with 16 nucleotides matching TRBD2. CDR1 is MGHRA, CDR2 YSYEKL, per germline. CDR3 size: 18 residues. After removal of 5 bases from V and 2 bases from J, the junction contained 6 bases not matched to a gene.

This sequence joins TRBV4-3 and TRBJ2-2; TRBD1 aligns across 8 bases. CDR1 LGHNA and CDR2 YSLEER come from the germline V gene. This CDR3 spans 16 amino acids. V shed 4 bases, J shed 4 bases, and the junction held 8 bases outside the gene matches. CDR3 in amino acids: CASSPGWGTGTGELFF. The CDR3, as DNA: TGCGCCAGCAGCCCGGGATGGGGGACAGGCACCGGGGAGCTGTTTTTT.

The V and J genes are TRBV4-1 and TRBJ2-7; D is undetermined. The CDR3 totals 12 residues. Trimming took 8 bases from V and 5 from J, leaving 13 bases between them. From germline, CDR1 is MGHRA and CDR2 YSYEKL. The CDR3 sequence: CASLSPQDEQYF. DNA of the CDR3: TGCGCCAGCTTATCACCCCAGGACGAGCAGTACTTC.

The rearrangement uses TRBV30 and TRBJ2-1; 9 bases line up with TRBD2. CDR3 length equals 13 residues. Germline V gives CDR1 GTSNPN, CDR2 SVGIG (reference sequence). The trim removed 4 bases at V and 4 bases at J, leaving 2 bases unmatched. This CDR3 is CAWMAGGYNEQFF. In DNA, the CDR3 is TGTGCCTGGATGGCGGGAGGGTACAATGAGCAGTTCTTC.

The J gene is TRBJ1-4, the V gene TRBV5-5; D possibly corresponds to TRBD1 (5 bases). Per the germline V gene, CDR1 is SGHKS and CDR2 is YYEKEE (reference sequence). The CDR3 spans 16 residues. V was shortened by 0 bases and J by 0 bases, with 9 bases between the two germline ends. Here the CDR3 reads CASSLGQIATNEKLFF. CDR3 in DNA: TGTGCCAGCAGCTTGGGACAGATAGCAACTAATGAAAAACTGTTTTTT.

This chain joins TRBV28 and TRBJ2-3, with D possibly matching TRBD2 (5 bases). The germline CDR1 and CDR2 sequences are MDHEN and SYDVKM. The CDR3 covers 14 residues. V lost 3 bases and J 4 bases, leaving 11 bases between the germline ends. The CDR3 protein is CASSFLGSSDTQYF. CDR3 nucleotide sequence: TGTGCCAGCAGTTTTTTAGGGAGCTCAGATACGCAGTATTTT.

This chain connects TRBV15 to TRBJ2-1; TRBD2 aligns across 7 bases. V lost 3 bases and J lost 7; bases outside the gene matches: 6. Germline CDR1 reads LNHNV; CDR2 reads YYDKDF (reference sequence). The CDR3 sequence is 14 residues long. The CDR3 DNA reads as TGTGCCACCAGCAGGACTAGCCCCTTTAATGAGCAGTTCTTC. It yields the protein CATSRTSPFNEQFF.

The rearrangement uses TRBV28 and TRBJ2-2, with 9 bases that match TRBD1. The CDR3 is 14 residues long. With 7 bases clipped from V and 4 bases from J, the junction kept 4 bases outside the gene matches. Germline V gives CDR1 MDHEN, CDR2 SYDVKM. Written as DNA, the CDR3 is TGTGCCAGCACCGGGACAGGGTCCACCGGGGAGCTGTTTTTT. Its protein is CASTGTGSTGELFF. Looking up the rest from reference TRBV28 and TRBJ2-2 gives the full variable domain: DVKVTQSSRYLVKRTGEKVFLECVQDMDHENMFWYRQDPGLGLRLIYFSYDVKMKEKGDIPEGYSVSREKKERFSLILESASTNQTSMYLCASTGTGSTGELFFGEGSRLTVL.

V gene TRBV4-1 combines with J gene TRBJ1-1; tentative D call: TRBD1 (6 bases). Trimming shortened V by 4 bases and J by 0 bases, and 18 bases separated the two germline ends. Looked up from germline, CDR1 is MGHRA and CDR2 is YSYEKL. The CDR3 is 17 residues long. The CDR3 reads CASSPTGEGRLNTEAFF. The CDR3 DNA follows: TGCGCCAGCAGCCCGACAGGTGAAGGGCGACTGAACACTGAAGCTTTCTTT.

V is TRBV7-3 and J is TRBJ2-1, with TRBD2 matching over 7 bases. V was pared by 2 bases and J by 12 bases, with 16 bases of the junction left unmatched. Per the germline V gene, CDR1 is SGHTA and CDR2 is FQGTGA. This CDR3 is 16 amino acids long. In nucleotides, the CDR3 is TGTGCCAGCAGCTTATCCGGGACTACCCGCCCGGGCGGGCAGTTCTTC. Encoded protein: CASSLSGTTRPGGQFF.

DNA for the CDR3: TGTGCCAGCAGCCTACAGGGTCTGCTTAGCAATTCACCCCTCCACTTT. Translating it yields CASSLQGLLSNSPLHF. The chain recombines TRBV7-2 with TRBJ1-6; weak D call: TRBD1 (6 bases). Trimming removed 5 bases from V and 7 bases from J, with 18 bases in between. In germline, CDR1 is SGHTA, CDR2 FQGNSA. This CDR3 has 16 amino acids. The entire variable domain, with the rest obtained from reference TRBV7-2 and TRBJ1-6, is as follows: GAGVSQSPSNKVTEKGKDVELRCDPISGHTALYWYRQSLGQGLEFLIYFQGNSAPDKSGLPSDRFSAERTGGSVSTLTIQRTQQEDSAVYLCASSLQGLLSNSPLHFGNGTRLTVT.

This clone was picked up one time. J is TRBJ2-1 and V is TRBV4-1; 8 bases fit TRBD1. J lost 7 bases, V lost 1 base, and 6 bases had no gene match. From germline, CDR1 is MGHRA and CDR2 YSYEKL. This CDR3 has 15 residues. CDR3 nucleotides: TGCGCCAGCAGCCAAGGACAGGGGTTTTATAATGAGCAGTTCTTC. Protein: CASSQGQGFYNEQFF.

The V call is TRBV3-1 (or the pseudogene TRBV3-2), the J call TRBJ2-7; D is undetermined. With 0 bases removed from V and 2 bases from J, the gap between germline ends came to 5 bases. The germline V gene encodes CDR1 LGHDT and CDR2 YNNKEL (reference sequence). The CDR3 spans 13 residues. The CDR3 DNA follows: TGTGCCAGCAGCCAAGATGGAGCCTACGAGCAGTACTTC. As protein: CASSQDGAYEQYF.

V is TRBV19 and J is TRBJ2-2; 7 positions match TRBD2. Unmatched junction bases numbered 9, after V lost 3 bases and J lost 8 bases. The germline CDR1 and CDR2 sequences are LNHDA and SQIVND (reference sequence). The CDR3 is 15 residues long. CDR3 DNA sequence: TGTGCCAGTAGTATCCGCCGGGGAGGGTTAGGGGAGCTGTTTTTT. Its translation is CASSIRRGGLGELFF. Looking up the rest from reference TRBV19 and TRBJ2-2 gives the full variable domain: DGGITQSPKYLFRKEGQNVTLSCEQNLNHDAMYWYRQDPGQGLRLIYYSQIVNDFQKGDIAEGYSVSREKKESFPLTVTSAQKNPTAFYLCASSIRRGGLGELFFGEGSRLTVL.

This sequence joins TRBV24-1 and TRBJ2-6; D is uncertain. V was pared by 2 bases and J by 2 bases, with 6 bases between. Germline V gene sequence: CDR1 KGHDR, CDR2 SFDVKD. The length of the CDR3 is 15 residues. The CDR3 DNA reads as TGTGCCACCAGTGATTACGGTGCTGGGGCCAACGTCCTGACTTTC. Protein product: CATSDYGAGANVLTF.

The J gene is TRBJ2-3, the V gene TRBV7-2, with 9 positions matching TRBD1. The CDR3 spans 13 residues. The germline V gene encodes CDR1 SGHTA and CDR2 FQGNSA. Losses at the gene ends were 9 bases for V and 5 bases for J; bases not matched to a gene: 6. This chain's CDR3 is CASSAGQGDTQYF. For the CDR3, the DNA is TGTGCCAGTAGCGCGGGACAGGGAGATACGCAGTATTTT.

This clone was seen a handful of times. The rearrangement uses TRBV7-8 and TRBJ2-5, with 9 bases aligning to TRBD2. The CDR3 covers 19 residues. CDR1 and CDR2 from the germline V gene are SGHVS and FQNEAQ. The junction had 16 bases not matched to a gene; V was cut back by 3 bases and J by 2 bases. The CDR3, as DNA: TGTGCCAGCAGCTTTCTCTCACCTCGACTAGCGGACTATCAAGAGACCCAGTACTTC. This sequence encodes CASSFLSPRLADYQETQYF.

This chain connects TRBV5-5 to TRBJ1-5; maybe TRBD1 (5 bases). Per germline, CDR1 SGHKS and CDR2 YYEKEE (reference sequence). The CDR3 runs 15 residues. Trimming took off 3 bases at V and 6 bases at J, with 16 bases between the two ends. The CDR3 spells CASSSLGQGGQPQHF. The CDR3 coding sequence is TGTGCCAGCAGCTCCCTGGGCCAGGGCGGTCAGCCCCAGCATTTT.

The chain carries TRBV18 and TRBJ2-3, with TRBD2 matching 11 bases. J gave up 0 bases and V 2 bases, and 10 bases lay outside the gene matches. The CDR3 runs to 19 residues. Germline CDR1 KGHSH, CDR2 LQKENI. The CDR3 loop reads CASSPSVLGLAGSTDTQYF. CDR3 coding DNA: TGTGCCAGCTCACCATCCGTGTTAGGACTAGCGGGCAGCACAGATACGCAGTATTTT.

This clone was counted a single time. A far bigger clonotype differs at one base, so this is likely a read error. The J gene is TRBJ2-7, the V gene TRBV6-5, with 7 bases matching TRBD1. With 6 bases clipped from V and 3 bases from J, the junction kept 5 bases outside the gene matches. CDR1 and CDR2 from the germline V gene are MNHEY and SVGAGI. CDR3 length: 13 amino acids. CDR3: CASSPGQSYEQYF. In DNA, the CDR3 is TGTGCCAGCAGCCCGGGACAGAGCTACGAGCAGTACTTC.

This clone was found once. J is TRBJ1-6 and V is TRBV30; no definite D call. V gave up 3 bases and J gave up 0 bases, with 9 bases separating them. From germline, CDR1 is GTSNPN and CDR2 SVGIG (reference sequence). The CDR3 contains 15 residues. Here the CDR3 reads CAWRHWSSYNSPLHF. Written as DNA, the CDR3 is TGTGCCTGGAGGCACTGGAGCTCCTATAATTCACCCCTCCACTTT.

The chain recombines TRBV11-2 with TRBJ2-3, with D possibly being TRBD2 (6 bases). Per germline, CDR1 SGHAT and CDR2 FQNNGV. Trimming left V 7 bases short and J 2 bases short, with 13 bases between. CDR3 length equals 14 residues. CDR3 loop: CASTRDSYTDTQYF. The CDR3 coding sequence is TGTGCCAGCACCCGGGACTCCTACACAGATACGCAGTATTTT.

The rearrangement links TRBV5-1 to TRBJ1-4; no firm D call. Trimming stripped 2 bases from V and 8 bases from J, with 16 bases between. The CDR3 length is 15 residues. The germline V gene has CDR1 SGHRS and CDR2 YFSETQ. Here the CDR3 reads CASSLRDSREEKLFF. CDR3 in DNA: TGCGCCAGCAGCTTAAGAGACTCTCGGGAGGAAAAACTGTTTTTT.

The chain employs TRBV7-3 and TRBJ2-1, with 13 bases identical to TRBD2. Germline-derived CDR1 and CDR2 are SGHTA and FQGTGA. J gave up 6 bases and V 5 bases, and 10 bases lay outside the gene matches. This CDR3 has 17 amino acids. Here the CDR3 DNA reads TGTGCCAGCAGCCTCGAGCGACTAGCGGGAGGCATCAATGAGCAGTTCTTC. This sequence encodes CASSLERLAGGINEQFF. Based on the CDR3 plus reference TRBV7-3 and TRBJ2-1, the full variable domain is GAGVSQTPSNKVTEKGKYVELRCDPISGHTALYWYRQSLGQGPEFLIYFQGTGAADDSGLPNDRFFAVRPEGSVSTLKIQRTERGDSAVYLCASSLERLAGGINEQFFGPGTRLTVL.

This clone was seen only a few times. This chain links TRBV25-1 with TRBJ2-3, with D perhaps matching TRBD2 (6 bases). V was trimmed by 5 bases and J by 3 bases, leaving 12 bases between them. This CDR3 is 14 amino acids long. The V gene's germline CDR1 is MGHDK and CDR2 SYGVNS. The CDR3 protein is CASSSPGATDTQYF. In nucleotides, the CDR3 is TGTGCCAGCAGTTCCCCGGGAGCGACAGATACGCAGTATTTT.

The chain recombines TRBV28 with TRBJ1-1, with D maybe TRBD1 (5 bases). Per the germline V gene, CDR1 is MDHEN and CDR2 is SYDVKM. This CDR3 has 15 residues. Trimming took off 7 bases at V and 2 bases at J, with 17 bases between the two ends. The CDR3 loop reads CASTTAGTYNTEAFF. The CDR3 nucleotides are TGTGCCAGCACTACAGCGGGGACCTATAACACTGAAGCTTTCTTT. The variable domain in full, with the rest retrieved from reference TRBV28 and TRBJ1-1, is DVKVTQSSRYLVKRTGEKVFLECVQDMDHENMFWYRQDPGLGLRLIYFSYDVKMKEKGDIPEGYSVSREKKERFSLILESASTNQTSMYLCASTTAGTYNTEAFFGQGTRLTVV.